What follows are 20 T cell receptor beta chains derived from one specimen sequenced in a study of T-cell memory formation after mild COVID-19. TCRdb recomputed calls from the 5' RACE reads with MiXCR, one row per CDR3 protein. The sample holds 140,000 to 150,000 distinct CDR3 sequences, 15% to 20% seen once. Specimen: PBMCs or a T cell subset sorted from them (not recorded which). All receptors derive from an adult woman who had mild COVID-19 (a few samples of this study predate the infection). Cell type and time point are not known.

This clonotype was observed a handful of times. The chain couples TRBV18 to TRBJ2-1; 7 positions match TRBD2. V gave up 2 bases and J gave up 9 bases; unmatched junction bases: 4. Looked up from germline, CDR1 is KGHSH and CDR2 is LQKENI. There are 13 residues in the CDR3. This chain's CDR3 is CASSPGTNPEQFF. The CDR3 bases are TGTGCCAGCTCACCAGGGACTAACCCTGAGCAGTTCTTC.

The CDR3 bases are TGCAGTGCTGACTCCCGCACAGATACGCAGTATTTT. It yields the protein CSADSRTDTQYF. V usage is TRBV20-1 and J usage is TRBJ2-3; D not certain. The CDR3 is made up of 12 amino acids. Germline loops: CDR1 DFQATT, CDR2 SNEGSKA (reference sequence). V shed 5 bases and J shed 1 base, with 7 bases lying between them.

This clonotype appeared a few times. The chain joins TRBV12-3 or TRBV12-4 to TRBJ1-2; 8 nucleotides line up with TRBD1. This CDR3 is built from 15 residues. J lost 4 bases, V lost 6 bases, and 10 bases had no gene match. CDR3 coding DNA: TGTGCCAGCAGCCCCGCGGGACAGGAGCTCTATGGCTACACCTTC. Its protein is CASSPAGQELYGYTF.

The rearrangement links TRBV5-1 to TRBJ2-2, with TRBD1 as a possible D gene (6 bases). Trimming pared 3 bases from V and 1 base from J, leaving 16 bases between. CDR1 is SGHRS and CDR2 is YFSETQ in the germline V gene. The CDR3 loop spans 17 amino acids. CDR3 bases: TGCGCCAGCAGCTCATTGGGGACACCAAAGAACACCGGGGAGCTGTTTTTT. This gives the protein CASSSLGTPKNTGELFF.

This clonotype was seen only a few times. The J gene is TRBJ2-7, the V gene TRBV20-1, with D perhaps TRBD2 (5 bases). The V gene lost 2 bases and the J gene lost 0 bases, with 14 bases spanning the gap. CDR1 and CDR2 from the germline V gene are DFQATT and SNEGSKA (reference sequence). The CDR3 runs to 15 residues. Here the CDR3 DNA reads TGCAGTGCTAGATTCGGGGATTACAGCTCCTACGAGCAGTACTTC. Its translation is CSARFGDYSSYEQYF.

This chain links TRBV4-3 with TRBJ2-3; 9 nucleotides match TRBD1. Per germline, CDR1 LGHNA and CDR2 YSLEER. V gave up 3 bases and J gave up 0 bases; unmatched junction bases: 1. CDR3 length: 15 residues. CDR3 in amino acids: CASSHGTGSTDTQYF. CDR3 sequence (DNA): TGCGCCAGCAGCCACGGGACAGGGAGCACAGATACGCAGTATTTT.

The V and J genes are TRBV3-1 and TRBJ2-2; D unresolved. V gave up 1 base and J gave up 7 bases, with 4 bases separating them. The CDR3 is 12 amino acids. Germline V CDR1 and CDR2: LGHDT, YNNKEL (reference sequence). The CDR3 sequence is CASSQVFGELFF. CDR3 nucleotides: TGTGCCAGCAGCCAAGTGTTCGGGGAGCTGTTTTTT.

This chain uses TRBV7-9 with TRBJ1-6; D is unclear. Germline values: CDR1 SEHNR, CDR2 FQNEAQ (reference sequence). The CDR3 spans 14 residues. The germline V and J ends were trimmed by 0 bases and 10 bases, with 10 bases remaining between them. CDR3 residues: CASSLAAGRSPLHF. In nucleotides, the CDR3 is TGTGCCAGCAGCTTAGCTGCTGGAAGGTCACCCCTCCACTTT.

The CDR3 nucleotides are TGTGCCAGCTCACCAGAGCCATATGGCTACACCTTC. Its translation: CASSPEPYGYTF. The rearrangement uses TRBV18 and TRBJ1-2; no definite D call. The CDR3 has 12 residues. Trimming removed 2 bases at V and 5 bases at J, with 6 bases between. CDR1 and CDR2 from the germline V gene are KGHSH and LQKENI.

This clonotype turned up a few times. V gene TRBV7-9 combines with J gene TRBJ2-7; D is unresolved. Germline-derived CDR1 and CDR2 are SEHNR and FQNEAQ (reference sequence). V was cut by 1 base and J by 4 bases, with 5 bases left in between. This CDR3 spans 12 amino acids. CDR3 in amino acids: CASSLVPYEQYF. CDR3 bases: TGTGCCAGCAGCTTAGTACCTTACGAGCAGTACTTC.

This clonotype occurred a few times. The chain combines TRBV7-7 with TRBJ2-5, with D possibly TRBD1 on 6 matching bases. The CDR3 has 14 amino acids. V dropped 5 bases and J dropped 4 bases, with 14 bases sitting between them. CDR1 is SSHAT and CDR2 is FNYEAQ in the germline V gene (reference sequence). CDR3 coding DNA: TGTGCCAGCAGCGCAACAGGGTTGGGAGAGACCCAGTACTTC. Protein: CASSATGLGETQYF.

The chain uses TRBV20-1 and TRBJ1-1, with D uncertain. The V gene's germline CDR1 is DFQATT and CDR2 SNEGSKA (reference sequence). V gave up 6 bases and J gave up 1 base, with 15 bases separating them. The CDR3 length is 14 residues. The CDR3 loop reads CSARLSGRNTEAFF. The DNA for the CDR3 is TGCAGTGCACGCTTAAGTGGGAGGAACACTGAAGCTTTCTTT.

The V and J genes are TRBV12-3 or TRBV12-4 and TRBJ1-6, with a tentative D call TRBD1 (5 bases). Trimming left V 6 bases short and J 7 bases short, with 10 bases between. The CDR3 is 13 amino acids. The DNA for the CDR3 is TGTGCCAGCAGCGAGACAGAGAATTCACCCCTCCACTTT. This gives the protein CASSETENSPLHF.

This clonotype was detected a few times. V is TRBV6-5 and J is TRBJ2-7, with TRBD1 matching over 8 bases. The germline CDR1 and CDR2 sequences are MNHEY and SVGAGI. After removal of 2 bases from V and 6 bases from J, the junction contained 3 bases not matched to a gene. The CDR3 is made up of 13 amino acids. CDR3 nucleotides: TGTGCCAGCAGTTACGACAGGGGAACCGAGCAGTACTTC. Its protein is CASSYDRGTEQYF.

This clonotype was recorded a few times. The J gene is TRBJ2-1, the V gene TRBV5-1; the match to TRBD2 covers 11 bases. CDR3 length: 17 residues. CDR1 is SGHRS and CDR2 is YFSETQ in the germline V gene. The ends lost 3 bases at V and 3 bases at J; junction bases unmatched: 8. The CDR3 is CASSSVGLAAFYNEQFF. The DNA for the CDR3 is TGCGCCAGCAGCTCGGTGGGACTAGCGGCATTCTACAATGAGCAGTTCTTC.

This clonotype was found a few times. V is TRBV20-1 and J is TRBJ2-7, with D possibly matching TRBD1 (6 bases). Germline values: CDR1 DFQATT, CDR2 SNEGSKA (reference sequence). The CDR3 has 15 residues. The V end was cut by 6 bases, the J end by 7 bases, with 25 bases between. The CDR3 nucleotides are TGCAGTGCCGCGACAGGTCTAGGCTCCCGCGGGGAGCAGTACTTC. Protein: CSAATGLGSRGEQYF.

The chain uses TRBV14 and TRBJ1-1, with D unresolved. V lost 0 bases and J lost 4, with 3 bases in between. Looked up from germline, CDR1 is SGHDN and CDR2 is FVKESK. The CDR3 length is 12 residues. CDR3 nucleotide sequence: TGTGCCAGCAGCCAAGATGTCACTGAAGCTTTCTTT. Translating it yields CASSQDVTEAFF.

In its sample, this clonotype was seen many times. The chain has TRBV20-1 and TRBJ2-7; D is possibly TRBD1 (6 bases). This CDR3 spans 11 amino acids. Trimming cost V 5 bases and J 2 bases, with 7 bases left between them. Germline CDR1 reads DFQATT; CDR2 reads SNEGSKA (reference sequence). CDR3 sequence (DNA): TGCAGTGCTCACAGGGCCTACGAGCAGTACTTC. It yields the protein CSAHRAYEQYF.

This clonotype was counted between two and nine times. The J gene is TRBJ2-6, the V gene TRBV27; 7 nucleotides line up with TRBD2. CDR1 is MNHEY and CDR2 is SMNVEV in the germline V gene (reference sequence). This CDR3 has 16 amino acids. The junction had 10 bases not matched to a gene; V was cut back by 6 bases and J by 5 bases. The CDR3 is CASRGGTAMRANVLTF. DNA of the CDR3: TGTGCCAGCAGGGGGGGGACCGCCATGCGGGCCAACGTCCTGACTTTC.

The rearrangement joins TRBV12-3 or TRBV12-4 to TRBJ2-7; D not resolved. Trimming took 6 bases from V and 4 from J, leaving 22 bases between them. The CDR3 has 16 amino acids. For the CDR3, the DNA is TGTGCCAGCAGCCTTGTTCCGGGCCTGTCGTCTTACGAGCAGTACTTC. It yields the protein CASSLVPGLSSYEQYF.